This T cell receptor beta chain stems from a study of shared T cell receptors in the human thymus. TCRdb keeps only in-frame clones here, not all; method: immunoSEQ multiplex PCR. The table shows about 380,000 clones, with roughly 94% occurring only once. The germline CDR1 and CDR2 sequences are SGHTA and FQGNSA. This CDR3 is built from 12 residues. V was pared by 0 bases and J by 8 bases, with 5 bases between. This TCR was recovered from a human donor. Sequencing was carried out using thymocytes. This sequence joins TRBV7-2 and TRBJ1-3; no firm D call. The CDR3 bases are TGTGCCAGCAGCTTAGCAGGGCACACCATATATTTT. Amino acid sequence: CASSLAGHTIYF. Looking up the rest from reference TRBV7-2 and TRBJ1-3 gives the full variable domain: GAGVSQSPSNKVTEKGKDVELRCDPISGHTALYWYRQSLGQGLEFLIYFQGNSAPDKSGLPSDRFSAERTGGSVSTLTIQRTQQEDSAVYLCASSLAGHTIYFGEGSWLTVV.